Presented here are 20 T cell receptor beta chains from one specimen sequenced in a study of blood T cell repertoires in COVID-19. Repertoires were generated with immunoSEQ multiplex PCR, while TCRdb's copy carries only in-frame clones and drops some. The sample has under 300,000 clones; roughly nine tenths are singletons. The sequenced material came from PBMCs or T cells enriched from blood (not recorded which). These receptors originate from a human donor in a cohort exposed to, infected with or recovered from COVID-19 (not recorded which). The donor label of this sample is uncertain.

This rearrangement joins TRBV4-3 to TRBJ2-2, with D uncertain. CDR3 length equals 13 residues. From germline, CDR1 is LGHNA and CDR2 YSLEER. V was cut by 0 bases and J by 6 bases, with 5 bases left in between. The CDR3 DNA reads as TGCGCCAGCAGCCAAGATATTGCCGGGGAGCTGTTTTTT. It is translated as CASSQDIAGELFF.

This chain links TRBV11-1 with TRBJ2-1; perhaps TRBD2 as D (5 bases). Trimming took off 7 bases at V and 2 bases at J, with 12 bases between the two ends. CDR3 length: 14 amino acids. The germline V gene has CDR1 SGHAT and CDR2 FQDESV (reference sequence). This CDR3 is CASTDYTAYNEQFF. Written as DNA, the CDR3 is TGTGCCAGCACCGACTACACAGCCTACAATGAGCAGTTCTTC.

This rearrangement joins TRBV2 to TRBJ1-1; 11 bases agree with TRBD1. Per the germline V gene, CDR1 is SNHLY and CDR2 is FYNNEI. J was trimmed by 0 bases and V by 6 bases; bases with no gene match: 6. The CDR3 spans 16 residues. The CDR3 DNA sequence: TGTGCCAGCAGCGGACAGGGGGCGAGCGTGAACACTGAAGCTTTCTTT. Protein sequence: CASSGQGASVNTEAFF.

This clone was detected only once. The rearrangement joins TRBV5-6 to TRBJ1-1, with a tentative D call TRBD1 (5 bases). The length of the CDR3 is 13 residues. Trimming took off 0 bases at V and 6 bases at J, with 9 bases between the two ends. The V gene's germline CDR1 is SGHDT and CDR2 YYEEEE. Here the CDR3 reads CASSLDVGAEAFF. CDR3 sequence (DNA): TGTGCCAGCAGCTTGGACGTAGGGGCTGAAGCTTTCTTT.

The chain uses TRBV28 and TRBJ1-2; tentatively, D is TRBD1 (6 bases). The V end was cut by 6 bases, the J end by 8 bases, with 16 bases between. Germline CDR1 reads MDHEN; CDR2 reads SYDVKM. The CDR3 sequence is 13 residues long. CDR3 sequence: CASSNYRAGGYTF. In nucleotides, the CDR3 is TGTGCCAGCAGCAACTACAGGGCAGGCGGCTACACCTTC.

The chain has TRBV5-1 and TRBJ1-2; tentatively, D is TRBD1 (6 bases). The CDR3 sequence is 14 residues long. V was trimmed by 3 bases and J by 7 bases, leaving 16 bases between them. Looked up from germline, CDR1 is SGHRS and CDR2 is YFSETQ. In nucleotides, the CDR3 is TGCGCCAGCAGCTCGCCCCTAGGGGGGGGTGGCTACACCTTC. This gives the protein CASSSPLGGGGYTF.

The genes are TRBV18 and TRBJ1-1; 9 bases agree with TRBD1. This CDR3 contains 15 residues. V gave up 4 bases and J gave up 0 bases; unmatched junction bases: 3. The germline V gene has CDR1 KGHSH and CDR2 LQKENI. Here the CDR3 reads CASSHRGPLNTEAFF. In nucleotides, the CDR3 is TGTGCCAGCTCACACAGGGGGCCCCTGAACACTGAAGCTTTCTTT.

V usage is TRBV2 and J usage is TRBJ1-2, with no clear D. This CDR3 is built from 12 residues. Trimming left V 5 bases short and J 7 bases short, with 11 bases between. The V gene's germline CDR1 is SNHLY and CDR2 FYNNEI. The CDR3: CASSRVHPGYTF. The DNA of the CDR3 is TGTGCCAGCAGTCGGGTCCACCCTGGCTACACCTTC.

This sequence joins TRBV4-3 and TRBJ2-3, with 8 bases fitting TRBD2. CDR3 length: 16 residues. With 1 base clipped from V and 6 bases from J, the junction kept 9 bases outside the gene matches. The germline gives CDR1 LGHNA, CDR2 YSLEER. The CDR3 bases are TGCGCCAGCAGCCAAGGCCCGGGGGGGGTGGAGGATACGCAGTATTTT. Amino acid sequence: CASSQGPGGVEDTQYF.

The V gene is TRBV28, the J gene TRBJ1-6, with 10 bases fitting TRBD1. The germline CDR1 and CDR2 sequences are MDHEN and SYDVKM. The CDR3 runs 15 residues. The junction had 10 bases not matched to a gene; V was cut back by 4 bases and J by 13 bases. CDR3 coding DNA: TGTGCCAGCAGTTCAGTCCCGGGACAGGGGTGGCCCCTCCACTTT. It yields the protein CASSSVPGQGWPLHF.

V and J are TRBV28 and TRBJ2-1, with 7 nucleotides matching TRBD1. The CDR3 sequence is 16 residues long. Trimming took 7 bases from V and 1 from J; bases not matched to a gene: 10. CDR1 is MDHEN, CDR2 SYDVKM, per germline. Here the CDR3 DNA reads TGTGCCAGCAAGCCGGGACAGAGGATTTCCTACAATGAGCAGTTCTTC. It is translated as CASKPGQRISYNEQFF.

V usage is TRBV30 and J usage is TRBJ1-4, with a tentative D call TRBD1 (5 bases). Germline V gene data show CDR1 as GTSNPN and CDR2 as SVGIG (reference sequence). V lost 5 bases and J lost 8, with 21 bases in between. The CDR3 covers 15 residues. The CDR3 DNA sequence: TGTGCCTGGGGCCCCGGGACTCCTCCTCGAGAAAAACTGTTTTTT. Translated, it gives CAWGPGTPPREKLFF.

The V call is TRBV28, the J call TRBJ1-2; TRBD1 matches 7 bases. From germline, CDR1 is MDHEN and CDR2 SYDVKM. Losses at the gene ends were 4 bases for V and 2 bases for J; bases not matched to a gene: 13. This CDR3 spans 17 amino acids. CDR3: CASSSYPDRARNYGYTF. Here the CDR3 DNA reads TGTGCCAGCAGTTCCTACCCTGACAGGGCCCGGAACTATGGCTACACCTTC.

The count of this clone is one. This chain connects TRBV9 to TRBJ2-2, with D uncertain. This CDR3 comprises 14 residues. Between the trimmed V and J ends, which lost 4 bases and 8 bases, there was a span of 15 bases. The V gene's germline CDR1 is SGDLS and CDR2 YYNGEE. For the CDR3, the DNA is TGTGCCAGCAGCCCCCGTCTTACTATGGGGGAGCTGTTTTTT. This translates into CASSPRLTMGELFF.

The chain uses TRBV12-3 or TRBV12-4 and TRBJ2-7; 8 bases are shared with TRBD1. This CDR3 contains 12 residues. The trim removed 6 bases at V and 7 bases at J, leaving 5 bases unmatched. The CDR3 reads CASRETGEEQYF. In DNA, the CDR3 is TGTGCCAGCAGAGAGACAGGGGAAGAGCAGTACTTC.

The V call is TRBV6-6, the J call TRBJ2-2; 7 nucleotides line up with TRBD1. V was clipped by 5 bases and J by 3 bases; unmatched bases: 9. CDR3 length: 16 residues. CDR1 is MNHNY and CDR2 is SVGAGI in the germline V gene (reference sequence). CDR3 protein: CASSSIQGWDTGELFF. DNA for the CDR3: TGTGCCAGCAGTAGTATACAGGGGTGGGACACCGGGGAGCTGTTTTTT.

This clone was picked up one time. This rearrangement joins TRBV5-8 to TRBJ2-1; 7 nucleotides align to TRBD1. V lost 0 bases and J lost 0; bases outside the gene matches: 3. This CDR3 is built from 16 residues. The germline gives CDR1 SGHTS, CDR2 YDEGEE. CDR3 nucleotides: TGTGCCAGCAGCTTGGGCGACAGGGTCTCCTACAATGAGCAGTTCTTC. Amino acid sequence: CASSLGDRVSYNEQFF.

This chain uses TRBV6-1 with TRBJ1-2, with D uncertain. Between the trimmed V and J ends, which lost 8 bases and 5 bases, there was a span of 6 bases. Germline-derived CDR1 and CDR2 are MNHNS and SASEGT. The CDR3 spans 10 residues. Here the CDR3 DNA reads TGTGCCAGCCTGCAGTATGGCTACACCTTC. Its protein is CASLQYGYTF.

The genes are TRBV5-6 and TRBJ2-7; possible D gene TRBD1, 5 bases. The CDR3 is made up of 12 amino acids. The V end was cut by 1 base, the J end by 6 bases, with 8 bases between. The germline V gene encodes CDR1 SGHDT and CDR2 YYEEEE. CDR3 sequence: CASSLFRGEQYF. The CDR3 nucleotides are TGTGCCAGCAGCTTGTTTAGGGGCGAGCAGTACTTC.

The V and J genes are TRBV5-1 and TRBJ1-6; 7 positions agree with TRBD1. Trimming took 4 bases from V and 10 from J; bases not matched to a gene: 8. Germline V gene data show CDR1 as SGHRS and CDR2 as YFSETQ. The CDR3 spans 14 residues. The CDR3 coding sequence is TGCGCCAGCAGCGTGGACAGGATCGACTCACCCCTCCACTTT. Amino acids: CASSVDRIDSPLHF. Combining the CDR3 with reference TRBV5-1 and TRBJ1-6 gives the whole variable domain KAGVTQTPRYLIKTRGQQVTLSCSPISGHRSVSWYQQTPGQGLQFLFEYFSETQRNKGNFPGRFSGRQFSNSRSEMNVSTLELGDSALYLCASSVDRIDSPLHFGNGTRLTVT.